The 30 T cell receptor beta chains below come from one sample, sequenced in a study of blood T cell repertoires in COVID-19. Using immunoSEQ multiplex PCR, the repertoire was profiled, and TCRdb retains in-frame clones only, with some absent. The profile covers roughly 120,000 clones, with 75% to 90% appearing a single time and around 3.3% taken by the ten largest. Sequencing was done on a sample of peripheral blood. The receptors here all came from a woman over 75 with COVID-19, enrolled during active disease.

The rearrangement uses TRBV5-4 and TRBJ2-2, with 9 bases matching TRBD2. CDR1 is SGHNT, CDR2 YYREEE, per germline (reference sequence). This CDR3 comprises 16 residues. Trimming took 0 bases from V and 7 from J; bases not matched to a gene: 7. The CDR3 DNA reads TGTGCCAGCAGCTTGGGCGGGAGGGCCGATGGCGGGGAGCTGTTTTTT. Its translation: CASSLGGRADGGELFF.

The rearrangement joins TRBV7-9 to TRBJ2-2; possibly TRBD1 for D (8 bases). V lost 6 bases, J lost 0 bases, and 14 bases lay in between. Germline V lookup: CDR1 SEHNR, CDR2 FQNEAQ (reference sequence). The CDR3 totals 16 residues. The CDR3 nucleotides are TGTGCCAGCAGGAAACAGGGGGGGACGAACACCGGGGAGCTGTTTTTT. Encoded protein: CASRKQGGTNTGELFF.

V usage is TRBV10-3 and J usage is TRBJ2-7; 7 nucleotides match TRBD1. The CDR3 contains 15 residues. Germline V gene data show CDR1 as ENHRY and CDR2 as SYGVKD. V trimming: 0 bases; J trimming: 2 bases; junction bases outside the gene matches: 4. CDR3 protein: CAISESTGRTYEQYF. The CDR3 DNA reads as TGTGCCATCAGTGAGTCGACAGGGCGGACCTACGAGCAGTACTTC.

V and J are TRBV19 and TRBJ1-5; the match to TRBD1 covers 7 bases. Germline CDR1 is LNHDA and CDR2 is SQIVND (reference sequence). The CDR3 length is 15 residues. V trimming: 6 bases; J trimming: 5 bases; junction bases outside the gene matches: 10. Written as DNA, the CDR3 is TGTGCCAGTAGGGGACAGCAGGTTTCACATCAGCCCCAGCATTTT. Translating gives CASRGQQVSHQPQHF. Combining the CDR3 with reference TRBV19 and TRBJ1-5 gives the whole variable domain DGGITQSPKYLFRKEGQNVTLSCEQNLNHDAMYWYRQDPGQGLRLIYYSQIVNDFQKGDIAEGYSVSREKKESFPLTVTSAQKNPTAFYLCASRGQQVSHQPQHFGDGTRLSIL.

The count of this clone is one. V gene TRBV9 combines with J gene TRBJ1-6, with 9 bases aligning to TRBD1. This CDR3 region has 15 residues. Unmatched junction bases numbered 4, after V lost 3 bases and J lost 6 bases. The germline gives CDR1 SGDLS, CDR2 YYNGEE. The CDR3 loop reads CASSATDRGNSPLHF. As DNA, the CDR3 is TGTGCCAGCAGCGCGACGGACAGGGGTAATTCACCCCTCCACTTT.

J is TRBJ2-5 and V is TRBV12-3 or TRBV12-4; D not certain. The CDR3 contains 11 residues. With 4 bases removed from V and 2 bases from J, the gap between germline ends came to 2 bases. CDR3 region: CASSSQETQYF. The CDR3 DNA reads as TGTGCCAGCAGTTCACAAGAGACCCAGTACTTC.

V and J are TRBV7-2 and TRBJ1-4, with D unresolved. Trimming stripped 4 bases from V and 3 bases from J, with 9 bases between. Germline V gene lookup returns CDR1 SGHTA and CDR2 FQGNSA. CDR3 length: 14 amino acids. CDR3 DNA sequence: TGTGCCAGCAGCTCGGGGTGGGCTAATGAAAAACTGTTTTTT. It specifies CASSSGWANEKLFF. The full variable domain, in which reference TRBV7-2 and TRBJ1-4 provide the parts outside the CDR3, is GAGVSQSPSNKVTEKGKDVELRCDPISGHTALYWYRQSLGQGLEFLIYFQGNSAPDKSGLPSDRFSAERTGGSVSTLTIQRTQQEDSAVYLCASSSGWANEKLFFGSGTQLSVL.

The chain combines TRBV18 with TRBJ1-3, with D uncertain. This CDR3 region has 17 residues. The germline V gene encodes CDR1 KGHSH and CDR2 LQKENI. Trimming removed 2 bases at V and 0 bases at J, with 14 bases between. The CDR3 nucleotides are TGTGCCAGCTCACCAAATACCTACGGGGACTCTGGAAACACCATATATTTT. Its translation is CASSPNTYGDSGNTIYF.

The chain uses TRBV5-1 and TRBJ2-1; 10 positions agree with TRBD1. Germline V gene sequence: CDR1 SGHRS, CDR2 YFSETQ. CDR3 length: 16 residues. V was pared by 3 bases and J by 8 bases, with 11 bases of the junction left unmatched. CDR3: CASSWTGTGVFDEQFF. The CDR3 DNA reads TGCGCCAGCAGCTGGACCGGGACAGGGGTTTTCGATGAGCAGTTCTTC. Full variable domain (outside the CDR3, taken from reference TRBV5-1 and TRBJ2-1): KAGVTQTPRYLIKTRGQQVTLSCSPISGHRSVSWYQQTPGQGLQFLFEYFSETQRNKGNFPGRFSGRQFSNSRSEMNVSTLELGDSALYLCASSWTGTGVFDEQFFGPGTRLTVL.

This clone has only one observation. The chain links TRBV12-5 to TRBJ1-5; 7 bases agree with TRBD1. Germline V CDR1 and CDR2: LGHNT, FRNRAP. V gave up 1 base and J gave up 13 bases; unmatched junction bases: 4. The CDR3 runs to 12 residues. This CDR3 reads CASGLGDSTQHF. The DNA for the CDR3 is TGTGCTAGTGGTTTGGGGGACAGCACTCAGCATTTT. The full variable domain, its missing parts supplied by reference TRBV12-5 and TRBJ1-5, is DARVTQTPRHKVTEMGQEVTMRCQPILGHNTVFWYRQTMMQGLELLAYFRNRAPLDDSGMPKDRFSAEMPDATLATLKIQPSEPRDSAVYFCASGLGDSTQHFGDGTRLSIL.

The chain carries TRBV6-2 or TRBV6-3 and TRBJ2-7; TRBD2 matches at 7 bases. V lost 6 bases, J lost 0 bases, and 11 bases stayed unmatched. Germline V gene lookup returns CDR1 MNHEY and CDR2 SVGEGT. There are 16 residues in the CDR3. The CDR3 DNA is TGTGCCAGCAGCCCTCTAAGCGGGAAAAGCTCCTACGAGCAGTACTTC. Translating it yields CASSPLSGKSSYEQYF.

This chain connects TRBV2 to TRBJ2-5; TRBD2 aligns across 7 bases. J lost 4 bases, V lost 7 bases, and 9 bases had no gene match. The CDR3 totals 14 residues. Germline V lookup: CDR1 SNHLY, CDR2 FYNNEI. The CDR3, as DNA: TGTGCCAGCAATGGGGAGGGGAGGGGAGAGACCCAGTACTTC. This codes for CASNGEGRGETQYF.

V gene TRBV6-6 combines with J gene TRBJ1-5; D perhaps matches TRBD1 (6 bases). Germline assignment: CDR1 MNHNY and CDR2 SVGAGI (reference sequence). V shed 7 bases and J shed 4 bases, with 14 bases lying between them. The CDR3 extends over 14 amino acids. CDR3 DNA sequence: TGTGCCAGCAAGATACAGGGTGATAATCAGCCCCAGCATTTT. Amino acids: CASKIQGDNQPQHF.

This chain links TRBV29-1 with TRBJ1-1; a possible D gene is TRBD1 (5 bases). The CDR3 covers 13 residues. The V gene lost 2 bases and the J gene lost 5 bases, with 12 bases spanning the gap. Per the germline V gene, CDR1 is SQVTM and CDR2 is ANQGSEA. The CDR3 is CSVELEKGTEAFF. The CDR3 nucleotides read TGCAGCGTTGAATTGGAGAAGGGGACTGAAGCTTTCTTT.

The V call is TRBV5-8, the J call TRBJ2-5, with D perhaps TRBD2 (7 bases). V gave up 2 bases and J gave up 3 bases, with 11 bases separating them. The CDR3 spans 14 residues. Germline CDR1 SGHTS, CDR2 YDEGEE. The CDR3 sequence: CASSLRGGEETQYF. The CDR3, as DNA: TGTGCCAGCAGCTTAAGGGGGGGAGAAGAGACCCAGTACTTC. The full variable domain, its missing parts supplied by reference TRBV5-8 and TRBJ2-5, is EAGVTQSPTHLIKTRGQQATLRCSPISGHTSVYWYQQALGLGLQFLLWYDEGEERNRGNFPPRFSGRQFPNYSSELNVNALELEDSALYLCASSLRGGEETQYFGPGTRLLVL.

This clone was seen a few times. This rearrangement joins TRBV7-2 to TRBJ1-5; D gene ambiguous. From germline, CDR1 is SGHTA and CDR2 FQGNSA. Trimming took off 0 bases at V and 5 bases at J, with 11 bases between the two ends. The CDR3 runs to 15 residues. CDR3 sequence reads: CASSLARSVDQPQHF. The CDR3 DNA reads TGTGCCAGCAGCTTAGCCAGGTCCGTCGATCAGCCCCAGCATTTT.

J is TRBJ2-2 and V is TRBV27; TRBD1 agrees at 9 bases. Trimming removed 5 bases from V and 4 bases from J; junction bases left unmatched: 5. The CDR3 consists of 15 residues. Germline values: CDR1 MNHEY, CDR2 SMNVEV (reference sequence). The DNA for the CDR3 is TGTGCCAGCAGTCTCGGGACAGGGTTCACCGGGGAGCTGTTTTTT. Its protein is CASSLGTGFTGELFF.

The DNA for the CDR3 is TGTGCCAGCAGCCGGACACGGGTGGGGACAGATACGCAGTATTTT. Amino acid sequence: CASSRTRVGTDTQYF. The chain links TRBV6-2 or TRBV6-3 to TRBJ2-3; D possibly corresponds to TRBD1 (5 bases). There are 15 residues in the CDR3. The germline CDR1 and CDR2 sequences are MNHEY and SVGEGT. Trimming pared 6 bases from V and 3 bases from J, leaving 16 bases between.

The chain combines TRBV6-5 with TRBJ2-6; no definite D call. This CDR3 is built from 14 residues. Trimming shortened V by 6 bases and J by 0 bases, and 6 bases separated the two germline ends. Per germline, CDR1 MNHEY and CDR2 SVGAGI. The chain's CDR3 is CASRRNSGANVLTF. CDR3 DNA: TGTGCCAGCAGGCGTAACTCTGGGGCCAACGTCCTGACTTTC.

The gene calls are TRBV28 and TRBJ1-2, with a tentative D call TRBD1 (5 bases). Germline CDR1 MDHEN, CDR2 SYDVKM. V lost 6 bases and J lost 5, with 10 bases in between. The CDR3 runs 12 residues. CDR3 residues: CASRLPGYGYTF. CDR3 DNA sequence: TGTGCCAGCAGGCTTCCAGGGTATGGCTACACCTTC.

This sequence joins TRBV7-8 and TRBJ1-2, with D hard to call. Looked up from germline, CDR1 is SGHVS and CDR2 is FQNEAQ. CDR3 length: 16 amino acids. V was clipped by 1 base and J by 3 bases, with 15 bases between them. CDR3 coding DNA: TGTGCCAGCAGCTTAGTGTCAGCGGGCAGCCACTATGGCTACACCTTC. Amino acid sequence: CASSLVSAGSHYGYTF.

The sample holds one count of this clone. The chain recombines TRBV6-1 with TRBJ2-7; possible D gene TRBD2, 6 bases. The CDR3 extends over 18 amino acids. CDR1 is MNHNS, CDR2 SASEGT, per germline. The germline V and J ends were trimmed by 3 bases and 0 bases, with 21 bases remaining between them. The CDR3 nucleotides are TGTGCCAGCAGTGACCCGACCACTCTCGGGAGAAGCTCCTACGAGCAGTACTTC. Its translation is CASSDPTTLGRSSYEQYF.

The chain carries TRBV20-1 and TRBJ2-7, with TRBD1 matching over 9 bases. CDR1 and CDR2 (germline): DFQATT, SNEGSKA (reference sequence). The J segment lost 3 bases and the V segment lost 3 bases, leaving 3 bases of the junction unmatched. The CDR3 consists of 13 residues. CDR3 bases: TGCAGTGCTAGTGGGACAGGGAACTACGAGCAGTACTTC. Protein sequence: CSASGTGNYEQYF.

The CDR3 loop reads CASRAGRGQTEAFF. The CDR3 DNA reads as TGTGCCAGCAGAGCCGGCAGGGGTCAGACTGAAGCTTTCTTT. The chain has TRBV9 and TRBJ1-1; D perhaps matches TRBD1 (6 bases). The CDR3 sequence is 14 residues long. Germline V CDR1 and CDR2: SGDLS, YYNGEE. Between the trimmed V and J ends, which lost 5 bases and 5 bases, there was a span of 16 bases.

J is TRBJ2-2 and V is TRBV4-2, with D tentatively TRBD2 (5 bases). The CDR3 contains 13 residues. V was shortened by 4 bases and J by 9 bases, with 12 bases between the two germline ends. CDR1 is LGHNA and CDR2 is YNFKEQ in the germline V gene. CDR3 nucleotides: TGTGCCAGCAGCCCGGGGAACGGCCGGGAGCTGTTTTTT. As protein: CASSPGNGRELFF.

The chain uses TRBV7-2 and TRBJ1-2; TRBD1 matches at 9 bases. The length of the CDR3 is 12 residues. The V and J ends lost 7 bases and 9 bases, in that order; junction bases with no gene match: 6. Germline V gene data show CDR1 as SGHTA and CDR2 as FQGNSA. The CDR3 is CASNPTGGSYTF. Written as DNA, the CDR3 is TGTGCCAGCAACCCGACAGGGGGTAGCTACACCTTC.

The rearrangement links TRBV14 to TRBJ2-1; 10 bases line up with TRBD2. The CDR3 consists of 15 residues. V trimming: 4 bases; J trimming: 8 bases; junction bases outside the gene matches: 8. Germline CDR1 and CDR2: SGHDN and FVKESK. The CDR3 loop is CASSRPSGSRHEQFF. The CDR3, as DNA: TGTGCCAGCAGCCGACCTAGCGGGAGTCGCCATGAGCAGTTCTTC.

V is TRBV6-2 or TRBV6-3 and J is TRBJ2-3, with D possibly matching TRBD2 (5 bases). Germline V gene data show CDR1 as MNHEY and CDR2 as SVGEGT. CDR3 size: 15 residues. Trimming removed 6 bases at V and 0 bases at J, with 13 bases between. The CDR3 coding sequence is TGTGCCAGCAGCCGCAGCGGAGATAGCACAGATACGCAGTATTTT. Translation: CASSRSGDSTDTQYF.

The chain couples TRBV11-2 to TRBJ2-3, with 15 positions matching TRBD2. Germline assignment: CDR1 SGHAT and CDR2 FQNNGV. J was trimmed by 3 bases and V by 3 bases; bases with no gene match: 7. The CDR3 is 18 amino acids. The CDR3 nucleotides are TGTGCCAGCAGCTTCCTGGCGGGACTAGCGGGAGGAACAGATACGCAGTATTTT. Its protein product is CASSFLAGLAGGTDTQYF. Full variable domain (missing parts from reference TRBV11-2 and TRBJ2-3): EAGVAQSPRYKIIEKRQSVAFWCNPISGHATLYWYQQILGQGPKLLIQFQNNGVVDDSQLPKDRFSAERLKGVDSTLKIQPAKLEDSAVYLCASSFLAGLAGGTDTQYFGPGTRLTVL.

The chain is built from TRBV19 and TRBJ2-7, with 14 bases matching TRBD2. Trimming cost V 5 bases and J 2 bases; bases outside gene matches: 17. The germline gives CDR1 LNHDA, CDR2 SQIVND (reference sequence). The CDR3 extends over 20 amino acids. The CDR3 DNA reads TGTGCCAGTAGTCCGACCTCCGGGACTAGCGGGAGACGGCCTACCTACGAGCAGTACTTC. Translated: CASSPTSGTSGRRPTYEQYF.